The 20 T cell receptor beta chains in this list originate from one sample, sequenced in a study of patients and donors after allogeneic stem cell transplantation. TCRdb analysed the RT-PCR reads with MiXCR anew, one entry per CDR3 protein. The sample consists of roughly 880,000 distinct CDR3 sequences, around 17% of them appearing once. Source material: blood, either unsorted or a sorted T cell fraction (not recorded which). These receptors all stem from a human donor who was either an allogeneic HSCT recipient or a stem cell or donor lymphocyte infusion donor (not recorded which). It is not recorded whose cells these are; they may come from a transplant donor.

The V and J genes are TRBV19 and TRBJ1-5; a possible D gene is TRBD1 (5 bases). Germline CDR1 and CDR2: LNHDA and SQIVND (reference sequence). The V end was cut by 1 base, the J end by 5 bases, with 15 bases between. The CDR3 is 16 residues long. The CDR3 region is CASSIVGTVRDQPQHF. The CDR3 DNA reads as TGTGCCAGTAGTATAGTTGGGACCGTTCGAGATCAGCCCCAGCATTTT.

The V gene is TRBV4-1, the J gene TRBJ1-1; unclear D gene. The CDR3 totals 15 residues. CDR1 and CDR2 from the germline V gene are MGHRA and YSYEKL. V was trimmed by 4 bases and J by 1 base, leaving 13 bases between them. The CDR3 sequence is CASSPPDGKNTEAFF. CDR3 DNA: TGCGCCAGCAGCCCACCCGACGGGAAGAACACTGAAGCTTTCTTT.

This chain links TRBV12-3 or TRBV12-4 with TRBJ2-6, with D hard to call. V lost 3 bases and J lost 2, with 2 bases in between. The CDR3 sequence is 13 residues long. This CDR3 is CASSFTGANVLTF. The CDR3 bases are TGTGCCAGCAGTTTTACTGGGGCCAACGTCCTGACTTTC.

The V call is TRBV9, the J call TRBJ2-2, with 9 bases lining up with TRBD2. The CDR3 is 18 amino acids. Trimming at V came to 0 bases and at J to 4 bases, leaving 10 bases not matched to a gene. CDR1 SGDLS and CDR2 YYNGEE come from the germline V gene. CDR3 amino acids: CASSVDLAGPPGTGELFF. The CDR3 DNA sequence: TGTGCCAGCAGCGTAGATCTAGCGGGGCCCCCGGGCACCGGGGAGCTGTTTTTT.

This clonotype was detected a few times. CDR3: CSAGIPGKGELFF. CDR3 coding DNA: TGCAGTGCTGGAATACCGGGCAAGGGGGAGCTGTTTTTT. The V call is TRBV20-1, the J call TRBJ2-2; D remains ambiguous. The CDR3 runs 13 residues. The germline V gene has CDR1 DFQATT and CDR2 SNEGSKA (reference sequence). Trimming removed 5 bases from V and 8 bases from J, with 15 bases in between.

The rearrangement links TRBV12-3 or TRBV12-4 to TRBJ2-6, with 7 bases identical to TRBD1. Trimming took 5 bases from V and 3 from J; bases not matched to a gene: 1. This CDR3 is built from 14 residues. The CDR3 bases are TGTGCCAGCAGTACAGGGGTTGGGGCCAACGTCCTGACTTTC. Translation: CASSTGVGANVLTF.

In its sample, this clonotype was seen a few times. V and J are TRBV20-1 and TRBJ1-1, with 8 nucleotides matching TRBD1. This CDR3 contains 15 residues. V lost 5 bases and J lost 0; bases outside the gene matches: 8. Germline lookup yields CDR1 DFQATT and CDR2 SNEGSKA (reference sequence). CDR3 DNA: TGCAGTGCTTGGGACAGGAGCGAAATGAACACTGAAGCTTTCTTT. Protein sequence: CSAWDRSEMNTEAFF.

The sample holds a few counts of this clonotype. V is TRBV27 and J is TRBJ2-1, with a weak D call TRBD1 (6 bases). CDR3 length equals 16 residues. V lost 3 bases and J lost 4, with 16 bases in between. Germline values: CDR1 MNHEY, CDR2 SMNVEV (reference sequence). The CDR3 spells CASSLSSTGSYNEQFF. The CDR3 DNA is TGTGCCAGCAGTTTGTCTTCTACAGGGTCATACAATGAGCAGTTCTTC.

This clonotype was counted many times. The gene calls are TRBV29-1 and TRBJ1-1, with D uncertain. The V end lost 4 bases, the J end lost 1 base, and 13 bases lay between the germline ends. The CDR3 runs 14 residues. CDR1 and CDR2 (germline): SQVTM, ANQGSEA. CDR3 sequence reads: CSVVGWEANTEAFF. In DNA form, the CDR3 reads TGCAGCGTTGTCGGTTGGGAGGCGAACACTGAAGCTTTCTTT.

In its sample, this clonotype was seen a few times. The rearrangement links TRBV20-1 to TRBJ2-2; 12 bases are shared with TRBD2. The CDR3 covers 17 residues. Per germline, CDR1 DFQATT and CDR2 SNEGSKA (reference sequence). Trimming cost V 2 bases and J 2 bases; bases outside gene matches: 6. The CDR3 coding sequence is TGCAGTGCTAGACCAAGGACTAGCGGGACTAACACCGGGGAGCTGTTTTTT. It codes for CSARPRTSGTNTGELFF.

This chain joins TRBV24-1 and TRBJ1-2; D uncertain. The germline CDR1 and CDR2 sequences are KGHDR and SFDVKD. Trimming removed 2 bases at V and 8 bases at J, with 5 bases between. The CDR3 is made up of 11 amino acids. In DNA, the CDR3 is TGTGCCACCAGTGATTCTATGGGCTACACCTTC. Its translation: CATSDSMGYTF.

The chain recombines TRBV25-1 with TRBJ2-1; 7 nucleotides agree with TRBD1. V lost 6 bases to trimming and J lost 1 base; unmatched junction nucleotides: 6. The germline V gene has CDR1 MGHDK and CDR2 SYGVNS. CDR3 size: 15 residues. CDR3 residues: CASSVTGSSYNEQFF. CDR3 DNA: TGTGCCAGCAGCGTGACAGGGTCTTCCTACAATGAGCAGTTCTTC. The whole variable domain, filled in from reference TRBV25-1 and TRBJ2-1, reads EADIYQTPRYLVIGTGKKITLECSQTMGHDKMYWYQQDPGMELHLIHYSYGVNSTEKGDLSSESTVSRIRTEHFPLTLESARPSHTSQYLCASSVTGSSYNEQFFGPGTRLTVL.

This clonotype came up a few times. One end of the junction does not line up with germline, which may come from a read error. V gene TRBV7-7 combines with J gene TRBJ2-5, with 11 bases that match TRBD2. The CDR3 runs to 16 residues. Germline lookup yields CDR1 SSHAT and CDR2 FNYEAQ (reference sequence). The CDR3 DNA reads TGTGCTAGCAGCCCTCTGCTAGCGGGGGGCCGGGAGACCCAGTACTTC. This encodes CASSPLLAGGRETQYF.

The chain links TRBV6-2 or TRBV6-3 to TRBJ1-1, with a tentative D call TRBD1 (5 bases). Germline V gene lookup returns CDR1 MNHEY and CDR2 SVGEGT. The CDR3 length is 15 residues. Deletions cut 0 bases from V and 5 bases from J, with 13 bases between. The CDR3 reads CASSYSGTVTTEAFF. CDR3 DNA sequence: TGTGCCAGCAGTTACTCAGGGACGGTGACAACTGAAGCTTTCTTT.

This clonotype was picked up a small number of times. The V gene is TRBV11-2, the J gene TRBJ2-1, with 9 bases lining up with TRBD1. Trimming took 0 bases from V and 14 from J; bases not matched to a gene: 5. Germline V CDR1 and CDR2: SGHAT, FQNNGV. This CDR3 has 13 residues. The CDR3 loop is CASSLDRQGEKFF. DNA for the CDR3: TGTGCCAGCAGCTTAGATAGACAGGGGGAAAAGTTCTTC.

This clonotype occurred many times. The chain joins TRBV15 to TRBJ2-5; weak D call: TRBD1 (5 bases). Germline V lookup: CDR1 LNHNV, CDR2 YYDKDF (reference sequence). This CDR3 is 15 amino acids long. Trimming took 0 bases from V and 1 from J, leaving 9 bases between them. The CDR3 region is CATSRDGQAQETQYF. CDR3 DNA sequence: TGTGCCACCAGCAGAGACGGACAAGCCCAAGAGACCCAGTACTTC. Complete variable domain (other parts from reference TRBV15 and TRBJ2-5): DAMVIQNPRYQVTQFGKPVTLSCSQTLNHNVMYWYQQKSSQAPKLLFHYYDKDFNNEADTPDNFQSRRPNTSFCFLDIRSPGLGDTAMYLCATSRDGQAQETQYFGPGTRLLVL.

This clonotype was observed a few times. This chain connects TRBV12-3 or TRBV12-4 to TRBJ2-4; TRBD2 is a possible D gene (6 bases). The CDR3 runs to 13 residues. V was trimmed by 6 bases and J by 5 bases, leaving 11 bases between them. The chain's CDR3 is CASRGPGENIQYF. CDR3 sequence (DNA): TGTGCCAGCAGGGGACCGGGGGAAAACATTCAGTACTTC.

This clonotype was seen a few times. The V gene is TRBV7-9, the J gene TRBJ2-1; TRBD2 agrees at 10 bases. The CDR3 totals 15 residues. With 10 bases clipped from V and 4 bases from J, the junction kept 10 bases outside the gene matches. Germline CDR1 reads SEHNR; CDR2 reads FQNEAQ (reference sequence). The CDR3 spells CATRTSGREYNEQFF. The CDR3 nucleotides read TGTGCCACGAGAACCAGCGGGAGGGAGTACAATGAGCAGTTCTTC.

This clonotype has at least ten counts. J is TRBJ2-1 and V is TRBV9; D might be TRBD2 (7 bases). V lost 0 bases and J lost 5, with 12 bases in between. From germline, CDR1 is SGDLS and CDR2 YYNGEE. The CDR3 has 15 amino acids. CDR3 sequence reads: CASSVEGGAHNEQFF. CDR3 in DNA: TGTGCCAGCAGCGTAGAGGGGGGGGCCCACAATGAGCAGTTCTTC.

This clonotype was seen a few times. The gene calls are TRBV12-3 or TRBV12-4 and TRBJ1-2; TRBD1 is a possible D gene (6 bases). The CDR3 is 15 residues long. Trimming took 7 bases from V and 5 from J, leaving 20 bases between them. In DNA form, the CDR3 reads TGTGCCAGCACCACCTTTTGGGGGGCGGAATATGGCTACACCTTC. This encodes CASTTFWGAEYGYTF.